What follows describes a single T cell receptor beta chain. This clonotype has only one observation. It lacks a known antigen. The junction departs from germline at one end; a sequencing error may be responsible. The sample comes from a study of CD8+CD57+ T cells in acquired aplastic anemia (dated by TCRdb to between 2018 and 2020). In terms of the full investigation: DNA extracted from sorted CD4+ and CD8+ cells had a mean of about 3.3 ug, with a range of roughly 0.17 to 27.4 ug. An average of around 9.8 million reads for CD4+ cells and approximately 11 million reads for CD8+ cells was obtained from healthy donor samples.

The study at large found these results: Between patients and healthy controls, no significant difference in CD8+ Simpson's diversity was found (P=0.060). Although roughly 29 CD8+ CDR3 sequences were shared by patients and controls, these sequences appeared highly expressed in patients and within the immunodominant clones of patients.

Spanning cysteine to phenylalanine, the CDR3 consists of 15 amino acids. Left in the record is the CDR3 DNA by itself, 45 bases read in frame from the first base. The germline V gene (reference sequence) supplies CDR1 SSHAT and CDR2 FNYEAQ. The study deep-sequenced TCR repertoires of sorted CD4+ and CD8+ blood T cells from severe aplastic anemia patients and healthy subjects. Ficoll-Paque density gradient centrifugation was used to isolate peripheral blood mononuclear cells. CD4+ and CD8+ T cells were sorted by FACS or magnetic beads before DNA extraction. TCR beta VDJ combination and CDR3 sequence profiling used genomic DNA as the template. TCR repertoire sequencing was run on an Illumina HiSeq 2000. From the authors' description of their analysis: TRBV/TRBJ rearrangement plots, CDR3 size and DJ length profiles, and Simpson's diversity index were used to evaluate the repertoires. Whichever DNA sequence was most abundant in the deep sequencing data was defined as the immunodominant clone. CDR3 amino acid sequences were checked for sharing across subjects and were also compared against the VDJdb database and published repertoires. The public reads were run again by TCRdb, first through fastp at Q25 and then through MiXCR, and only productive beta chains were kept. All rows with the same CDR3 protein become a single entry with the most common DNA and genes. TCRdb's processing, not the study's, gives the V and J calls here. Across this sample there are about 71,000 distinct CDR3 sequences, with around 50% seen only once. The top ten clonotypes cover roughly 8% of the sample.

Material: sorted CD4+, CD8+, or CD8+CD57+ T cells (not recorded which) from PBMCs. Recombination connected TRBV7-7 to TRBJ2-2; matching of 6 bases hints at TRBD2 as the D gene. This clonotype originated in a human donor in good health, serving as a control. DNA sequence: TGTGCTAGCAGCTTAGAACTAGCCGGGACCGGGGAGCTGTTTTTT. Protein translation: CASSLELAGTGELFF.